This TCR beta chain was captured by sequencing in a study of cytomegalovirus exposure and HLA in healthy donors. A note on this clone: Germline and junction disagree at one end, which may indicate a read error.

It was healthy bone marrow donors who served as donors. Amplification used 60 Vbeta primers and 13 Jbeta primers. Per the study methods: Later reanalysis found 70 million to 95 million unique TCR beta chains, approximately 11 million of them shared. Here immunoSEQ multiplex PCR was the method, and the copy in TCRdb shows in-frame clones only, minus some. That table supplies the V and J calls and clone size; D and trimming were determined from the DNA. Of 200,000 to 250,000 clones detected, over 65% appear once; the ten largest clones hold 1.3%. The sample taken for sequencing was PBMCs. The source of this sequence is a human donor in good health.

The CDR3 reads CSSRPWRRGAFF. In nucleotides, the CDR3 is TGTTCCAGCAGGCCTTGGCGGAGGGGTGCTTTCTTT. The V and J genes are TRBV7-9 and TRBJ1-1, with D perhaps matching TRBD1 (5 bases). Germline values: CDR1 SEHNR, CDR2 FQNEAQ (reference sequence). The CDR3 totals 12 residues.